The 30 T cell receptor beta chains listed next were all sequenced from one sample in a study of cytomegalovirus exposure and HLA in healthy donors (dated by TCRdb to the late 2010s). To prepare the library, the immunoSEQ multiplex PCR assay was applied. For the multiplex PCR, a mixture combining 60 forward primers for TCR Vbeta segments and 13 reverse primers for TCR Jbeta segments was used. The table comes from immuneACCESS by way of TCRdb, which keeps in-frame sequences with V and J called. Part of the clones is missing from these tables; in studies checked, under half for an unresolved V gene and the rest for unknown reasons. The sample yields 100,000 to 150,000 clones; 80% were counted once. The leading ten clones occupy 1% of the sample. Source material: PBMCs. The receptors were gathered from a man aged 40-55 years in good health and CMV-seronegative.

The V and J genes are TRBV5-1 and TRBJ2-4, with a weak D call TRBD1 (5 bases). This CDR3 region has 14 residues. The V gene lost 5 bases and the J gene lost 5 bases, with 14 bases spanning the gap. In germline, CDR1 is SGHRS, CDR2 YFSETQ. The CDR3 DNA reads as TGCGCCAGCAGGATACCCCTGGGGCAAAACATTCAGTACTTC. Translation gives CASRIPLGQNIQYF.

Here the CDR3 DNA reads TGTGCCACCAGCAGAGATCGGGAATTTCTGAGCAATCAGCCCCAGCATTTT. Protein product: CATSRDREFLSNQPQHF. The chain carries TRBV15 and TRBJ1-5; no reliable D call. Trimming left V 0 bases short and J 1 base short, with 13 bases between. The germline gives CDR1 LNHNV, CDR2 YYDKDF (reference sequence). This CDR3 has 17 amino acids.

The J gene is TRBJ1-6, the V gene TRBV2, with D possibly matching TRBD1 (5 bases). The CDR3 is made up of 16 amino acids. V lost 7 bases and J 0 bases, leaving 13 bases between the germline ends. The V gene's germline CDR1 is SNHLY and CDR2 FYNNEI. CDR3 nucleotide sequence: TGTGCCAGCACCAGACAGCCGCCCTCCTATAATTCACCCCTCCACTTT. It specifies CASTRQPPSYNSPLHF.

The rearrangement links TRBV6-5 to TRBJ2-5; 9 positions match TRBD1. The CDR3 covers 15 residues. From germline, CDR1 is MNHEY and CDR2 SVGAGI. V trimming: 6 bases; J trimming: 1 base; junction bases outside the gene matches: 6. The CDR3 DNA reads TGTGCCAGCAGATTCGGACAGGGGACCCAAGAGACCCAGTACTTC. Encoded protein: CASRFGQGTQETQYF.

The V call is TRBV18, the J call TRBJ2-7, with 7 positions matching TRBD1. This CDR3 spans 14 amino acids. The junction had 5 bases not matched to a gene; V was cut back by 3 bases and J by 3 bases. In germline, CDR1 is KGHSH, CDR2 LQKENI. CDR3 protein: CASSPGTENYEQYF. CDR3 in DNA: TGTGCCAGCTCACCCGGGACAGAGAACTACGAGCAGTACTTC.

This rearrangement joins TRBV5-1 to TRBJ2-3, with 10 bases lining up with TRBD1. The CDR3 is 15 amino acids. Trimming removed 3 bases from V and 4 bases from J; junction bases left unmatched: 5. Germline V gene data show CDR1 as SGHRS and CDR2 as YFSETQ. CDR3 in amino acids: CASSSGQGIPDTQYF. In nucleotides, the CDR3 is TGCGCCAGCAGCTCGGGACAGGGGATCCCAGATACGCAGTATTTT.

The chain has TRBV30 and TRBJ2-5; TRBD1 matches at 9 bases. V was clipped by 5 bases and J by 4 bases; unmatched bases: 14. The CDR3 totals 16 residues. Germline values: CDR1 GTSNPN, CDR2 SVGIG (reference sequence). The CDR3 region has the DNA TGTGCCTGGTTGGGACAGGGAAAATCACCGGGAGAGACCCAGTACTTC. Encoded protein: CAWLGQGKSPGETQYF.

This sequence joins TRBV5-6 and TRBJ2-3; 7 nucleotides agree with TRBD1. This CDR3 has 16 residues. CDR1 is SGHDT, CDR2 YYEEEE, per germline. The V gene end was trimmed by 4 bases and the J gene end by 6 bases; junction bases not matched to a gene: 14. CDR3 in amino acids: CASSDTRQGIGDTQYF. CDR3 in DNA: TGTGCCAGCAGCGACACGAGACAGGGAATCGGGGATACGCAGTATTTT.

V and J are TRBV6-6 and TRBJ1-5, with 7 bases identical to TRBD1. The CDR3 has 14 residues. Germline V gives CDR1 MNHNY, CDR2 SVGAGI (reference sequence). V shed 6 bases, J shed 7 bases, and the junction held 9 bases outside the gene matches. The CDR3 reads CASSQGPGGQPQHF. CDR3 nucleotides: TGTGCCAGCAGCCAGGGGCCAGGGGGACAGCCCCAGCATTTT.

The chain carries TRBV30 and TRBJ2-1; no clear D gene. Deletions cut 3 bases from V and 4 bases from J, with 13 bases between. CDR1 is GTSNPN, CDR2 SVGIG, per germline (reference sequence). This CDR3 comprises 14 residues. The CDR3 reads CAWREQSPYNEQFF. The CDR3 nucleotides read TGTGCCTGGAGGGAACAGAGTCCTTACAATGAGCAGTTCTTC.

The gene calls are TRBV5-1 and TRBJ2-1; no reliable D call. The V gene lost 3 bases and the J gene lost 0 bases, with 16 bases spanning the gap. Germline lookup yields CDR1 SGHRS and CDR2 YFSETQ. CDR3 length: 17 amino acids. Here the CDR3 DNA reads TGCGCCAGCAGCTCTTCGACTCGATCTAGCTCCTACAATGAGCAGTTCTTC. It yields the protein CASSSSTRSSSYNEQFF.

This clone was counted once. The chain is built from TRBV27 and TRBJ2-5; maybe TRBD1 (5 bases). V dropped 1 base and J dropped 3 bases, with 9 bases sitting between them. From germline, CDR1 is MNHEY and CDR2 SMNVEV (reference sequence). This CDR3 region has 14 residues. CDR3 bases: TGTGCCAGCAGTTTATGGGGCAGGGAAGAGACCCAGTACTTC. Protein product: CASSLWGREETQYF.

Comment on this clone: As the CDR3 is not closed by the conserved phenylalanine or tryptophan, this likely results from a read error. J is TRBJ1-4 and V is TRBV4-2; tentatively, D is TRBD1 (5 bases). This CDR3 has 16 amino acids. Germline CDR1 reads LGHNA; CDR2 reads YNFKEQ. Trimming left V 3 bases short and J 6 bases short, with 17 bases between. The CDR3: CASSHSLRGEDEKLFV. The DNA for the CDR3 is TGTGCCAGCAGCCATTCTCTTAGGGGCGAGGATGAAAAACTGTTTGTT.

The CDR3 is CASNDRALGNQPQHF. The CDR3 nucleotides are TGTGCCAGCAACGACAGGGCGTTGGGCAATCAGCCCCAGCATTTT. V gene TRBV2 combines with J gene TRBJ1-5, with 7 bases matching TRBD1. J gave up 2 bases and V 7 bases, and 8 bases lay outside the gene matches. The CDR3 has 15 amino acids. The germline gives CDR1 SNHLY, CDR2 FYNNEI.

The J gene is TRBJ1-2, the V gene TRBV21-1; the table assigns TRBD1, which was not confirmed against the DNA. TRBV21-1 is an annotated pseudogene. This CDR3 has 15 amino acids. The CDR3 spells CASSKPQDTHYGYTF. The CDR3 DNA reads as TGTGCCAGCAGCAAACCCCAGGACACCCACTATGGCTACACCTTC.

The gene calls are TRBV2 and TRBJ1-2, with 7 bases that match TRBD1. The CDR3 contains 14 residues. V gave up 7 bases and J gave up 7 bases; unmatched junction bases: 12. In germline, CDR1 is SNHLY, CDR2 FYNNEI. The CDR3 nucleotides are TGTGCCAGCAATACCGACAGGGATATTATTGGCTACACCTTC. Translated: CASNTDRDIIGYTF.

The chain carries TRBV28 and TRBJ1-2, with D possibly being TRBD1 (5 bases). Trimming removed 5 bases from V and 3 bases from J, with 25 bases in between. Germline V lookup: CDR1 MDHEN, CDR2 SYDVKM. This CDR3 has 18 residues. Here the CDR3 DNA reads TGTGCCAGCAGTCCCCTGAGGCCAGGGAAGGGGCTAGACTATGGCTACACCTTC. As protein: CASSPLRPGKGLDYGYTF.

This chain connects TRBV13 to TRBJ2-7, with D unclear. The length of the CDR3 is 16 residues. CDR1 PRHDT and CDR2 FYEKMQ come from the germline V gene (reference sequence). V lost 2 bases and J 1 base, leaving 15 bases between the germline ends. The CDR3 sequence: CASSLSAEGFSYEQYF. The CDR3 region has the DNA TGTGCCAGCAGCTTAAGTGCGGAAGGATTTTCCTACGAGCAGTACTTC.

The chain carries TRBV30 and TRBJ1-1; D gene ambiguous. Germline loops: CDR1 GTSNPN, CDR2 SVGIG (reference sequence). The V and J ends lost 1 base and 2 bases respectively, with 8 bases between them. The length of the CDR3 is 13 residues. In nucleotides, the CDR3 is TGTGCCTGGAGTGCCCTTAGAAACACTGAAGCTTTCTTT. Translating gives CAWSALRNTEAFF.

The chain recombines TRBV6-1 with TRBJ2-2; tentative D call: TRBD2 (5 bases). Germline V gives CDR1 MNHNS, CDR2 SASEGT. V was trimmed by 2 bases and J by 0 bases, leaving 10 bases between them. The CDR3 is 16 amino acids. The CDR3: CASSEWLLANTGELFF. The DNA for the CDR3 is TGTGCCAGCAGTGAATGGTTACTAGCGAACACCGGGGAGCTGTTTTTT.

The rearrangement links TRBV7-2 to TRBJ2-5; 7 nucleotides match TRBD1. V dropped 5 bases and J dropped 5; count of bases not matched to a gene: 8. There are 14 residues in the CDR3. CDR1 and CDR2 from the germline V gene are SGHTA and FQGNSA. CDR3 nucleotides: TGTGCCAGCAGCACACACAGGGGAAGTGAGACCCAGTACTTC. Protein sequence: CASSTHRGSETQYF. Using reference TRBV7-2 and TRBJ2-5 for the parts outside the CDR3, the full variable domain is GAGVSQSPSNKVTEKGKDVELRCDPISGHTALYWYRQSLGQGLEFLIYFQGNSAPDKSGLPSDRFSAERTGGSVSTLTIQRTQQEDSAVYLCASSTHRGSETQYFGPGTRLLVL.

J is TRBJ2-7 and V is TRBV19; TRBD2 matches 7 bases. This CDR3 region has 15 residues. J lost 3 bases, V lost 1 base, and 6 bases had no gene match. CDR1 and CDR2 (germline): LNHDA, SQIVND (reference sequence). CDR3 DNA: TGTGCCAGTAGTATAGGGGGGGGATTATACTACGAGCAGTACTTC. It specifies CASSIGGGLYYEQYF.

This clone was recorded once. As DNA, the CDR3 is TGTGCCAGCAGTGAACGGCGGTTTTCCTACGAGCAGTACTTC. Translation gives CASSERRFSYEQYF. This chain joins TRBV6-1 and TRBJ2-7; D ambiguous. V was clipped by 2 bases and J by 1 base, with 9 bases between them. The CDR3 has 14 residues. Germline CDR1 is MNHNS and CDR2 is SASEGT.

V gene TRBV11-2 combines with J gene TRBJ2-3, with TRBD1 matching 7 bases. The ends lost 1 base at V and 4 bases at J; junction bases unmatched: 5. The CDR3 is made up of 15 amino acids. CDR1 and CDR2 (germline): SGHAT, FQNNGV. The CDR3 region is CASSLGQGGSDTQYF. CDR3 in DNA: TGTGCCAGCAGCTTAGGACAGGGTGGTTCAGATACGCAGTATTTT.

The chain links TRBV5-1 to TRBJ2-3, with 9 nucleotides matching TRBD2. V shed 0 bases, J shed 2 bases, and the junction held 7 bases outside the gene matches. CDR1 is SGHRS, CDR2 YFSETQ, per germline. The CDR3 is 17 amino acids. CDR3 DNA sequence: TGCGCCAGCAGCTTGGGGGGACTAGCAATAAACACAGATACGCAGTATTTT. Translation: CASSLGGLAINTDTQYF.

The chain employs TRBV7-2 and TRBJ1-6; no reliable D call. Germline V gene lookup returns CDR1 SGHTA and CDR2 FQGNSA. CDR3 size: 18 residues. The V and J ends lost 0 bases and 5 bases respectively, with 17 bases between them. CDR3 region: CASSLALGRRPNNSPLHF. The CDR3 nucleotides read TGTGCCAGCAGCTTAGCGCTCGGGAGGCGGCCCAATAATTCACCCCTCCACTTT.

The chain combines TRBV7-9 with TRBJ1-1, with D possibly being TRBD1 (6 bases). The germline CDR1 and CDR2 sequences are SEHNR and FQNEAQ (reference sequence). The CDR3 totals 15 residues. The V end lost 5 bases, the J end lost 0 bases, and 13 bases lay between the germline ends. CDR3 nucleotides: TGTGCCAGCAGCCTAACGGACAGAATGAACACTGAAGCTTTCTTT. It encodes CASSLTDRMNTEAFF.

The rearrangement joins TRBV7-9 to TRBJ2-1; 10 nucleotides align to TRBD2. CDR3 length: 18 amino acids. Germline CDR1 and CDR2: SEHNR and FQNEAQ (reference sequence). Trimming removed 2 bases from V and 4 bases from J; junction bases left unmatched: 11. In nucleotides, the CDR3 is TGTGCCAGCAGCTTAAGATTTGTTAGGACTAGCGGATACAATGAGCAGTTCTTC. Translated: CASSLRFVRTSGYNEQFF.

This chain connects TRBV4-2 to TRBJ1-1; D is unclear. V shed 4 bases and J shed 1 base, with 19 bases lying between them. Germline CDR1 is LGHNA and CDR2 is YNFKEQ. CDR3 length: 17 amino acids. The CDR3 nucleotides read TGTGCCAGCAGCCCACAAACCTCCGGGTGGCCGAACACTGAAGCTTTCTTT. Translation: CASSPQTSGWPNTEAFF.

This clone was recorded a few times. V gene TRBV15 combines with J gene TRBJ1-1; tentative D call: TRBD1 (6 bases). Trimming took off 0 bases at V and 0 bases at J, with 11 bases between the two ends. CDR3 length equals 16 residues. Germline assignment: CDR1 LNHNV and CDR2 YYDKDF (reference sequence). The CDR3 DNA follows: TGTGCCACCAGCAGAGAATTGCGACAGGTGAACACTGAAGCTTTCTTT. Translated, it gives CATSRELRQVNTEAFF. The complete variable domain, with remaining parts taken from reference TRBV15 and TRBJ1-1, reads DAMVIQNPRYQVTQFGKPVTLSCSQTLNHNVMYWYQQKSSQAPKLLFHYYDKDFNNEADTPDNFQSRRPNTSFCFLDIRSPGLGDTAMYLCATSRELRQVNTEAFFGQGTRLTVV.